These 32 T cell receptor beta chains were sequenced from one sample in a study of CD8+ T cells in alopecia areata. Separation of pooled cutaneous lymph node cells was by sorting with CD4, CD8alpha, NKG2D, NKG2ACE and other markers. RNA extraction was followed by reverse transcription into cDNA, which acted as the sequencing template. Sequencing was performed with immunoSEQ multiplex PCR; in TCRdb, only in-frame clones are kept and a portion is missing. The sample presents about 300,000 clones, none singletons. The material sequenced was CD4+ T cells sorted from a lymph node. The receptors shown here come from a C3H/HeJ mouse with alopecia areata. The strain is characterized by the MHC haplotype H2-k.

With regard to this clone: Gene names follow the mouse nomenclature. The read comes to an end 3 residues before the CDR3 does, leaving the germline J gene to fill in the end. Within the sample, other DNA sequences also encode this same CDR3. The genes are TRBV5 and TRBJ1-6; D gene unclear. TRBJ1-6 is sorted into the ORF group, with uncertain function. Trimming removed 0 bases from V and 4 bases from J, with 4 bases in between. Germline lookup yields CDR1 LGHNA and CDR2 YNLKQL (reference sequence). The CDR3 covers 14 residues. CDR3 sequence reads: CASSQEGYNSPLYF. The sequenced part of the CDR3 DNA is TGTGCCAGCAGCCAAGAAGGGTATAATTCGCCC.

To note about this clone: Gene names are the mouse ones. With the read ending 4 residues before the CDR3 end, the germline J gene is used to fill in that end. The chain employs TRBV13-1 and TRBJ1-1; 9 nucleotides align to TRBD1. Germline loops: CDR1 NSHNY, CDR2 SYGAGN. With 5 bases clipped from V and 3 bases from J, the junction kept 5 bases outside the gene matches. The CDR3 is 14 amino acids. Partial CDR3 DNA: TGTGCCAGCAGGAACAGGGGGCAGGACACA. Translation gives CASRNRGQDT. The whole CDR3 sequence reads CASRNRGQDTEVFF.

On this clone itself: Gene and germline names: mouse. The read comes to an end 4 residues before the CDR3 does, leaving the germline J gene to fill in the end. Additional DNA sequences in this sample encode the identical CDR3. The chain links TRBV13-1 to TRBJ2-5; 11 bases map to TRBD2. CDR1 and CDR2 (germline): NSHNY, SYGAGN. This CDR3 is built from 15 residues. The sequenced part of the CDR3 DNA is TGTGCCAGCAGTGATGCACTGGGGGGGCAGGAC. Protein: CASSDALGGQD. From start to end, the CDR3 is CASSDALGGQDTQYF.

Note on this clone: The germline and genes are mouse ones. The CDR3 goes on 4 residues after the read ends, and that part is filled in from the germline J gene. This sequence joins TRBV1 and TRBJ2-1, with D unresolved. Germline V gene sequence: CDR1 NSQYPW, CDR2 LRSPGD (reference sequence). This CDR3 spans 14 amino acids. V lost 0 bases and J lost 4, with 7 bases in between. CDR3 sequence: CTCSADQQYAEQFF. CDR3 DNA, as far as it was read: TGCACCTGCAGTGCAGATCAACAGTATGCT.

With regard to this clone: All gene names here are mouse names. The DNA ends 4 residues before the CDR3 does, and the rest of the CDR3 is filled in from the germline J gene. The chain combines TRBV31 with TRBJ2-3, with a weak D call TRBD2 (6 bases). Germline CDR1 is GKSSPN and CDR2 is SITVG. Trimming left V 0 bases short and J 3 bases short, with 16 bases between. The CDR3 runs to 16 residues. The sequenced CDR3 bases are TGTGCCTGGAGTCTCCGGGACTCTTGGGGAGCAGAA. It encodes CAWSLRDSWGAE. The whole CDR3 sequence is CAWSLRDSWGAETLYF.

About this clone: The gene symbols are mouse symbols. Read coverage stops 3 residues before the CDR3 terminus; the germline J gene supplies the remainder. The chain recombines TRBV1 with TRBJ1-6, with D perhaps matching TRBD1 (5 bases). TRBJ1-6 is sorted into the ORF group, with uncertain function. The CDR3 length is 14 residues. The V end lost 4 bases, the J end lost 3 bases, and 7 bases lay between the germline ends. Germline-derived CDR1 and CDR2 are NSQYPW and LRSPGD (reference sequence). The CDR3 protein is CTCSGGHYNSPLYF. Incomplete CDR3 DNA: TGCACCTGCAGTGGAGGACACTATAATTCGCCC.

This clone has just a few counts. The gene names given are mouse names. The DNA ends 4 residues before the CDR3 does, and the rest of the CDR3 is filled in from the germline J gene. The same CDR3 is also encoded by other DNA sequences in this sample. The V and J genes are TRBV31 and TRBJ2-2, with TRBD2 matching 8 bases. The CDR3 has 16 residues. Trimming removed 3 bases from V and 0 bases from J; junction bases left unmatched: 6. Looked up from germline, CDR1 is GKSSPN and CDR2 is SITVG. The sequenced part of the CDR3 DNA is TGTGCCTGGAGCCCCGGGACTGGAGCAAACACCGGG. Its protein is CAWSPGTGANTG. The full CDR3 reads CAWSPGTGANTGQLYF.

This clone has only a few counts. The gene symbols are mouse symbols. The read falls 4 residues short of the CDR3 end, and the missing part is taken from the germline J gene. V and J are TRBV1 and TRBJ2-7, with a weak D call TRBD1 (7 bases). From germline, CDR1 is NSQYPW and CDR2 LRSPGD (reference sequence). The CDR3 runs to 15 residues. The CDR3 region is CTCSADPRGVYEQYF. The covered CDR3 bases are TGCACCTGCAGTGCAGATCCCAGGGGGGTTTAT.

This clone was seen only a few times. Any gene name here is a mouse gene name. The read falls 4 residues short of the CDR3 end, and the missing part is taken from the germline J gene. The gene calls are TRBV19 and TRBJ2-1, with 7 bases matching TRBD1. The germline gives CDR1 FNHDT, CDR2 SITEND (reference sequence). The CDR3 is 13 amino acids. The covered CDR3 bases are TGTGCCAGCAAGAGACAGGGCGGAGCT. Translation: CASKRQGGA. The whole CDR3 sequence is CASKRQGGAEQFF.

A few counts support this clone. Gene names denote mouse genes. The read terminates 4 residues ahead of where the CDR3 ends, so the germline J gene completes it. This specimen includes other DNA sequences encoding the same CDR3. V is TRBV14 and J is TRBJ2-5; 11 bases are a match to TRBD2. CDR1 SGHDT and CDR2 FRDEAV come from the germline V gene. J lost 0 bases, V lost 4 bases, and 1 base had no gene match. CDR3 size: 15 residues. CDR3 bases read: TGTGCCAGCAGTCGGGACTGGGGGAACCAAGAC. Protein: CASSRDWGNQD. The entire CDR3 is CASSRDWGNQDTQYF.

To note about this clone: The germline and genes are mouse ones. Read coverage stops 4 residues before the CDR3 terminus; the germline J gene supplies the remainder. The chain employs TRBV19 and TRBJ2-7; 8 positions match TRBD2. The CDR3 consists of 14 residues. From germline, CDR1 is FNHDT and CDR2 SITEND (reference sequence). CDR3 bases read: TGTGCCAGCAGTATTCTGGCTGGGGGGTAT. Its protein is CASSILAGGY. In full, the CDR3 is CASSILAGGYEQYF. Supplemented by reference TRBV19 and TRBJ2-7, the full variable domain reads GGIITQTPKFLIGQEGQKLTLKCQQNFNHDTMYWYRQDSGKGLRLIYYSITENDLQKGDLSEGYDASREKKSSFSLTVTSAQKNEMAVFLCASSILAGGYEQYFGPGTRLTVL.

As to this clone: Gene names are the mouse ones. The read comes to an end 4 residues before the CDR3 does, leaving the germline J gene to fill in the end. The chain is built from TRBV19 and TRBJ2-4; 13 positions agree with TRBD2. Germline values: CDR1 FNHDT, CDR2 SITEND (reference sequence). V gave up 3 bases and J gave up 0 bases; unmatched junction bases: 4. The CDR3 is 17 amino acids. CDR3 bases read: TGTGCCAGCAGTACGGGGACTGGGGGGGTCAGTCAAAAC. Amino acids: CASSTGTGGVSQN. The entire CDR3 protein reads CASSTGTGGVSQNTLYF.

On this clone: Gene names are the mouse ones. Read sequence stops 4 residues before the CDR3 end, and the germline J gene provides the missing end. The sample has other DNA sequences that encode this CDR3 too. The chain links TRBV19 to TRBJ2-7, with 8 positions matching TRBD2. The germline gives CDR1 FNHDT, CDR2 SITEND (reference sequence). This CDR3 contains 15 residues. V lost 2 bases, J lost 0 bases, and 4 bases stayed unmatched. This CDR3 is CASSIGLGDSYEQYF. The covered CDR3 bases are TGTGCCAGCAGTATCGGACTGGGAGACTCCTAT.

This clone occurred a few times. Each gene name is a mouse one. The read terminates 4 residues before the CDR3 end, so the remaining end is supplied by the germline J gene. The same CDR3 also results from other DNA sequences found in this sample. The rearrangement links TRBV13-1 to TRBJ1-1, with TRBD1 matching 10 bases. From germline, CDR1 is NSHNY and CDR2 SYGAGN. V trimming: 0 bases; J trimming: 3 bases; junction bases outside the gene matches: 2. The CDR3 covers 15 residues. CDR3 DNA, as far as it was read: TGTGCCAGCAGTGATGCGGGGACAGGGGACACA. Its protein product is CASSDAGTGDT. The complete CDR3 protein is CASSDAGTGDTEVFF.

This clone was observed a few times. Gene names denote mouse genes. With the read ending 4 residues before the CDR3 end, the germline J gene is used to fill in that end. The chain recombines TRBV19 with TRBJ1-2; D gene ambiguous. This CDR3 region has 14 residues. The V gene lost 4 bases and the J gene lost 0 bases, with 10 bases spanning the gap. Germline V CDR1 and CDR2: FNHDT, SITEND (reference sequence). Incomplete CDR3 DNA: TGTGCCAGCAGTCCTCAAACAGCAAACTCC. Translating it yields CASSPQTANS. In full, the CDR3 is CASSPQTANSDYTF.

On this clone itself: Gene labels here are mouse ones. The read ends 4 residues shy of where the CDR3 ends; the end is completed using the germline J gene. The chain carries TRBV19 and TRBJ2-2; perhaps TRBD2 as D (7 bases). This CDR3 spans 15 amino acids. V lost 2 bases and J lost 4, with 12 bases in between. CDR1 is FNHDT and CDR2 is SITEND in the germline V gene (reference sequence). The CDR3 region is CASSMPWGLTGQLYF. CDR3 DNA (partial): TGTGCCAGCAGTATGCCCTGGGGGCTCACCGGG.

With regard to this clone: Genes here carry mouse names. The CDR3 reads CASSIKLGNYAEQFF. Incomplete CDR3 DNA: TGTGCCAGCAGTATTAAACTGGGGAACTATGCT. J is TRBJ2-1 and V is TRBV19; TRBD2 matches at 7 bases. The read finishes 4 residues shy of the CDR3 end, and the germline J gene is used to complete it. V was pared by 2 bases and J by 1 base, with 3 bases of the junction left unmatched. Germline V gene data show CDR1 as FNHDT and CDR2 as SITEND (reference sequence). The CDR3 is 15 amino acids.

This clone was counted only a few times. All gene names here are mouse names. With the read ending 4 residues before the CDR3 end, the germline J gene is used to fill in that end. The chain employs TRBV1 and TRBJ2-1; TRBD2 matches at 7 bases. The V and J ends lost 2 bases and 3 bases, in that order; junction bases with no gene match: 7. Germline CDR1 and CDR2: NSQYPW and LRSPGD (reference sequence). CDR3 length: 16 residues. The sequenced CDR3 bases are TGCACCTGCAGTGCACGGGGGGGGGAGATCTATGCT. Encoded protein: CTCSARGGEIYA. The complete CDR3 reads CTCSARGGEIYAEQFF.

To note about this clone: Here the gene names and germline are mouse. The CDR3 end is not reached by the read, which stops 3 residues before it; the germline J gene fills it in. Other DNA sequences of this sample code for an identical CDR3. This chain uses TRBV19 with TRBJ1-6; TRBD1 might be the D (5 bases). TRBJ1-6 is treated as an ORF (open reading frame) with a function not yet certain. The CDR3 consists of 13 residues. Trimming took 2 bases from V and 7 from J, leaving 7 bases between them. Germline V gene lookup returns CDR1 FNHDT and CDR2 SITEND (reference sequence). The CDR3 protein is CASSIQGNSPLYF. Partial CDR3 DNA: TGTGCCAGCAGTATCCAGGGAAATTCGCCC.

In its sample, this clone was seen a few times. Genes and germline come from the mouse. The read ends 4 residues before the CDR3 terminus; that terminus is restored from the germline J gene. V usage is TRBV1 and J usage is TRBJ2-3; 11 bases map to TRBD2. The germline V gene has CDR1 NSQYPW and CDR2 LRSPGD (reference sequence). CDR3 length: 16 amino acids. With V trimmed by 4 bases and J by 0 bases, 3 bases remained unmatched. The CDR3 here is CTCSVTGGGSAETLYF. CDR3 DNA (partial): TGCACCTGCAGTGTGACTGGGGGGGGTAGTGCAGAA.

Of note for this clone: Gene names are the mouse ones. The read terminates 4 residues before the CDR3 end, so the remaining end is supplied by the germline J gene. This chain links TRBV17 with TRBJ2-7; TRBD1 matches 9 bases. The CDR3 is made up of 15 amino acids. V shed 2 bases and J 0 bases; nucleotides not matched to a gene: 2. Looked up from germline, CDR1 is MNHDT and CDR2 is YYDKIL. CDR3 region: CASSRMDRGSYEQYF. Incomplete CDR3 DNA: TGTGCTAGCAGTAGAATGGACAGGGGCTCCTAT.

This clone has just a few counts. Each gene name is a mouse one. The read ends 4 residues early relative to the CDR3; the germline J gene fills the gap. V is TRBV13-3 and J is TRBJ2-1; D gene unclear. This CDR3 region has 13 residues. Trimming removed 0 bases from V and 6 bases from J, with 7 bases in between. The V gene's germline CDR1 is NNHDY and CDR2 SYVADS. The CDR3 bases that were read are TGTGCCAGCAGTGATGCAAGGGTTGCT. It encodes CASSDARVA. The whole CDR3 sequence is CASSDARVAEQFF.

Concerning this clone: Mouse gene names apply. Sequencing ends 4 residues short of the CDR3 end; the germline J gene provides the rest. The chain couples TRBV13-3 to TRBJ1-1; 10 bases align to TRBD1. CDR1 is NNHDY and CDR2 is SYVADS in the germline V gene. The CDR3 covers 15 residues. J was trimmed by 3 bases and V by 4 bases; bases with no gene match: 6. The part of the CDR3 DNA that was read is TGTGCCAGCAGTCGGGACAGGGGTGCGGACACA. Translating gives CASSRDRGADT. The full CDR3 is CASSRDRGADTEVFF.

There are a few counts of this clone. Genes and germline are mouse. The CDR3 bases that were read are TGTGCCAGCAGCCACTGGGGGGGCTCCTAT. It translates to CASSHWGGSY. The complete CDR3 protein is CASSHWGGSYEQYF. V is TRBV5 and J is TRBJ2-7; TRBD2 agrees at 9 bases. The CDR3 end falls 4 residues outside the read, so it is completed with the germline J gene. Germline CDR1 and CDR2: LGHNA and YNLKQL (reference sequence). The CDR3 is 14 amino acids. V shed 3 bases and J 0 bases; nucleotides not matched to a gene: 0.

This clone was detected a few times. Genes here carry mouse names. The CDR3 goes on 3 residues after the read ends, and that part is filled in from the germline J gene. This same CDR3 is encoded by further DNA sequences in the sample. The chain combines TRBV31 with TRBJ1-6; no firm D call. TRBJ1-6 is recorded as an ORF, its role being uncertain. The CDR3 covers 13 residues. Between the trimmed V and J ends, which lost 0 bases and 7 bases, there was a span of 7 bases. Germline lookup yields CDR1 GKSSPN and CDR2 SITVG. The part of the CDR3 DNA that was read is TGTGCCTGGAGTCTAGACAAAAATTCGCCC. It yields the protein CAWSLDKNSP. The CDR3 as a whole reads CAWSLDKNSPLYF.

This clone came up many times. The germline and genes are mouse ones. The read stops 4 residues short of the end of the CDR3; the missing end is completed from the germline J gene. The sample carries other DNA sequences with the same CDR3. The V gene is TRBV1, the J gene TRBJ2-3, with D tentatively TRBD1 (6 bases). Deletions cut 0 bases from V and 0 bases from J, with 7 bases between. From germline, CDR1 is NSQYPW and CDR2 LRSPGD (reference sequence). This CDR3 spans 15 amino acids. The covered CDR3 bases are TGCACCTGCAGTGCAGACAGGGGAAGTGCAGAA. Encoded protein: CTCSADRGSAE. Given in full, the CDR3 is CTCSADRGSAETLYF.

This clone was seen only a few times. These gene names are mouse names. The CDR3 goes on 4 residues after the read ends, and that part is filled in from the germline J gene. Other nucleotide sequences from this sample produce the same CDR3. The chain uses TRBV5 and TRBJ2-1; 11 bases are shared with TRBD2. After removal of 4 bases from V and 3 bases from J, the junction contained 5 bases not matched to a gene. The CDR3 contains 16 residues. Germline CDR1 is LGHNA and CDR2 is YNLKQL (reference sequence). The CDR3 bases that were read are TGTGCCAGCAGCCCCCGGACTGGGGGGAGCTATGCT. It specifies CASSPRTGGSYA. The full-length CDR3 reads as CASSPRTGGSYAEQFF.

This clone was found a few times. Mouse names are used for the genes. The read halts 4 residues ahead of the CDR3 end, with the missing end drawn from the germline J gene. The V call is TRBV13-1, the J call TRBJ2-7; D might be TRBD1 (6 bases). The germline V gene encodes CDR1 NSHNY and CDR2 SYGAGN. The CDR3 loop spans 14 amino acids. Partial CDR3 DNA: TGTGCCAGCAGTGATCCCGGGACATCTTAT. As protein: CASSDPGTSY. The entire CDR3 reads CASSDPGTSYEQYF.

This clone was counted a few times. Each gene name is a mouse one. The read gets to within 4 residues of the CDR3 end, and the germline J gene fills in the rest. V is TRBV5 and J is TRBJ2-2, with TRBD2 matching over 9 bases. Germline CDR1 reads LGHNA; CDR2 reads YNLKQL (reference sequence). This CDR3 region has 17 residues. The junction had 7 bases not matched to a gene; V was cut back by 4 bases and J by 1 base. The CDR3 here is CASSLSLTGGNTGQLYF. The CDR3 bases that were read are TGTGCCAGCAGCCTCTCCCTGACTGGGGGAAACACCGGG.

This clone was found a few times. Gene names and germline refer to mouse. The read falls 4 residues short of the CDR3 end, and the missing part is taken from the germline J gene. Other DNA sequences from this sample encode an identical CDR3 as well. The chain carries TRBV31 and TRBJ1-2, with D hard to call. CDR1 is GKSSPN, CDR2 SITVG, per germline. Deletions cut 1 base from V and 0 bases from J, with 6 bases between. This CDR3 is 13 amino acids long. CDR3 residues: CAWSPRANSDYTF. The sequenced CDR3 bases are TGTGCCTGGAGTCCTAGGGCAAACTCC.

This clone was detected a few times. Germline and genes here are mouse. The read terminates 3 residues before the CDR3 end, so the remaining end is supplied by the germline J gene. The rearrangement uses TRBV1 and TRBJ1-6; tentatively, D is TRBD1 (6 bases). TRBJ1-6 is designated an ORF whose function remains uncertain. The germline V gene encodes CDR1 NSQYPW and CDR2 LRSPGD (reference sequence). There are 14 residues in the CDR3. V was cut by 0 bases and J by 7 bases, with 7 bases left in between. The CDR3 here is CTCSAEDRNSPLYF. Partial CDR3 DNA: TGCACCTGCAGTGCAGAGGACAGAAATTCGCCC.

This clone was detected only a few times. Being one base from a much bigger clone, this may be a read error. These gene names are mouse names. The observed sequence ends 4 residues before the CDR3 terminus, with the missing tail filled in from the germline J gene. This chain connects TRBV4 to TRBJ2-7, with 12 bases matching TRBD2. V shed 6 bases and J 3 bases; nucleotides not matched to a gene: 0. CDR3 length: 13 residues. CDR1 is LGHDT and CDR2 is YNNKQL in the germline V gene (reference sequence). The CDR3 spells CASRDWGGYEQYF. Partial CDR3 DNA: TGTGCCAGCAGGGACTGGGGGGGCTAT.